This entry features one TCR beta chain sequence. Its specificity is not known. A read error may account for a junction end that differs from germline. Germline V gene sequence: CDR1 SGHRS, CDR2 YFSETQ. The CDR3 is made up of 15 amino acids. The data belong to a study of CD4+ T cells in melanoma. General observations from the study: Diverse differentiation states were reported for melanoma neoantigen-specific CD4+ T cells. CD8+ T cell, macrophage and B cell function reportedly correlated with neoantigen-specific CD4+ T cells.

Method: immunoSEQ multiplex PCR; TCRdb's copy keeps in-frame clones and lacks some. Here the sample spans about 110,000 clones, 92% being singletons. The rearrangement links TRBV5-1 to TRBJ1-6, with no clear D. The material sequenced was peripheral blood. The clonotype comes from a human donor with melanoma. The CDR3 nucleotides are TGCGCCAGCAACTTGGTCGGGTCTGGTAATTCACCCCTCCACTTT. Its protein product is CASNLVGSGNSPLHF.